This is a list of T cell receptor beta chains from one sample in a study of T cells after yellow fever vaccination. TCRdb recomputed calls from the 5' RACE reads with MiXCR, one row per CDR3 protein. The repertoire holds 450,000 to 550,000 distinct CDR3 sequences, with 15% to 20% as singletons. Sequencing used PBMCs, obtained 15 days after the yellow fever booster vaccination. The receptors were gathered from a man aged 30 to 39 who received the YFV17D yellow fever vaccine. CDR3s include the opening cysteine and the closing phenylalanine or tryptophan. Each record gives: J gene, V gene, D gene, clone size, CDR3 DNA, CDR3 protein. A D gene is named only where the DNA matches it firmly. Clone size is shown for a subset of rows, as once, few, many or a class of expanded clone.

j_call: TRBJ2-7
v_call: TRBV18
d_call: NA
clone_size: NA
cdr3_nt: TGTGCCAGCTCTCTACTCCAGGGGTTCGAGCAGTACTTC
cdr3_aa: CASSLLQGFEQYF

j_call: TRBJ2-3
v_call: TRBV27
d_call: NA
clone_size: NA
cdr3_nt: TGTGCCAGCAGTTTCTCCTTGAGAGATACGCAGTATTTT
cdr3_aa: CASSFSLRDTQYF

j_call: TRBJ2-2
v_call: TRBV20-1
d_call: TRBD2
clone_size: NA
cdr3_nt: TGCAGTGCTAGAGATCTCCGGACTAGCTCGAACACCGGGGAGCTGTTTTTT
cdr3_aa: CSARDLRTSSNTGELFF

j_call: TRBJ2-5
v_call: TRBV28
d_call: TRBD2
clone_size: NA
cdr3_nt: TGTGCCAGCAGTTTACGCGGGAGGGCCAGCGAGACCCAGTACTTC
cdr3_aa: CASSLRGRASETQYF

j_call: TRBJ2-3
v_call: TRBV6-1
d_call: TRBD2
clone_size: few
cdr3_nt: TGTGCCAGCAGTCCTCCGGGGGGAGCCTACACAGATACGCAGTATTTT
cdr3_aa: CASSPPGGAYTDTQYF

j_call: TRBJ2-5
v_call: TRBV14
d_call: NA
clone_size: few
cdr3_nt: TGTGCCAGCAGCCAAGATCGACCTTTTGAGACCCAGTACTTC
cdr3_aa: CASSQDRPFETQYF

j_call: TRBJ2-3
v_call: TRBV21-1
d_call: NA
clone_size: few
cdr3_nt: TGTGCCAGCAGCAAGAGGAGACATATCTCTAGCACAGATACGCAGTATTTT
cdr3_aa: CASSKRRHISSTDTQYF

j_call: TRBJ2-1
v_call: TRBV7-6
d_call: TRBD2
clone_size: NA
cdr3_nt: TGTGCCAGCAGCTTTCTAGCGGAGTTGAGGAATGAGCAGTTCTTC
cdr3_aa: CASSFLAELRNEQFF

j_call: TRBJ2-7
v_call: TRBV12-3/TRBV12-4
d_call: NA
clone_size: NA
cdr3_nt: TGTGCCAGCAGTTTCGAGGACGGCCCCTACGAGCAGTACTTC
cdr3_aa: CASSFEDGPYEQYF

j_call: TRBJ2-3
v_call: TRBV6-5
d_call: NA
clone_size: few
cdr3_nt: TGTGCCAGCAGTTACCTCCGGCGGGCCGCAAGCACAGATACGCAGTATTTT
cdr3_aa: CASSYLRRAASTDTQYF

j_call: TRBJ2-5
v_call: TRBV15
d_call: NA
clone_size: NA
cdr3_nt: TGTGCCACCAGCGAGGGAGTTAAGACCCAGTACTTC
cdr3_aa: CATSEGVKTQYF

j_call: TRBJ2-1
v_call: TRBV18
d_call: TRBD2
clone_size: few
cdr3_nt: TGTGCCAGCTCACCACGGCTAGCGGGAGGGTCCAATGAGCAGTTCTTC
cdr3_aa: CASSPRLAGGSNEQFF

j_call: TRBJ2-1
v_call: TRBV6-2/TRBV6-3
d_call: TRBD2
clone_size: NA
cdr3_nt: TGTGCCAGCAGTCGACTAGCGTCCCGTTACAATGAGCAGTTCTTC
cdr3_aa: CASSRLASRYNEQFF

j_call: TRBJ1-6
v_call: TRBV10-3
d_call: TRBD1
clone_size: few
cdr3_nt: TGTGCCATCAGTGTTGACAGGGGGAATTCACCCCTCCACTTT
cdr3_aa: CAISVDRGNSPLHF

j_call: TRBJ2-7
v_call: TRBV20-1
d_call: TRBD1
clone_size: NA
cdr3_nt: TGCAGTGCGACGGGACAGGGGGCGCGGGAGCAGTACTTC
cdr3_aa: CSATGQGAREQYF

j_call: TRBJ2-3
v_call: TRBV7-9
d_call: TRBD1
clone_size: NA
cdr3_nt: TGTGCCAGCAGCCCGGGACAGGGAGCAGATACGCAGTATTTT
cdr3_aa: CASSPGQGADTQYF

j_call: TRBJ2-1
v_call: TRBV27
d_call: NA
clone_size: NA
cdr3_nt: TGTGCCAGCAGTTCCATTGAGGTACCGGAGCAGTTCTTC
cdr3_aa: CASSSIEVPEQFF

j_call: TRBJ2-5
v_call: TRBV5-1
d_call: TRBD2
clone_size: NA
cdr3_nt: TGCGCCAGCAGCTTAAGCGGGAGGAGCCAAGAGACCCAGTACTTC
cdr3_aa: CASSLSGRSQETQYF

j_call: TRBJ2-3
v_call: TRBV7-9
d_call: NA
clone_size: NA
cdr3_nt: TGTGCCAGCAGCTTGGCTCAGGGGGATACGCAGTATTTT
cdr3_aa: CASSLAQGDTQYF

j_call: TRBJ2-6
v_call: TRBV27
d_call: TRBD1
clone_size: NA
cdr3_nt: TGTGCCAGCAGCAACTCTCCGGGACAGGGGCCTAACTCTGGGGCCAACGTCCTGACTTTC
cdr3_aa: CASSNSPGQGPNSGANVLTF

j_call: TRBJ2-7
v_call: TRBV12-3/TRBV12-4
d_call: NA
clone_size: NA
cdr3_nt: TGTGCCAGCAGCCGTAATAGCGGCCTTGGGGGTGAGCAGTACTTC
cdr3_aa: CASSRNSGLGGEQYF

j_call: TRBJ2-5
v_call: TRBV10-3
d_call: TRBD2
clone_size: few
cdr3_nt: TGTGCCATCAGTGCCTGGGCTAGCGGGACGGGGGAGACCCAGTACTTC
cdr3_aa: CAISAWASGTGETQYF

j_call: TRBJ2-1
v_call: TRBV12-3/TRBV12-4
d_call: NA
clone_size: few
cdr3_nt: TGTGCCAGCAGTTTAAAGCGAGGCAAAGAGCAGTTCTTC
cdr3_aa: CASSLKRGKEQFF

j_call: TRBJ1-2
v_call: TRBV7-9
d_call: NA
clone_size: NA
cdr3_nt: TGTGCCAGCAGCTTAGACGGGACGGCACCTGGCTACACCTTC
cdr3_aa: CASSLDGTAPGYTF

j_call: TRBJ2-5
v_call: TRBV27
d_call: NA
clone_size: few
cdr3_nt: TGTGCCAGCACCCTAGCATGGGGGAGTACGGAGACCCAGTACTTC
cdr3_aa: CASTLAWGSTETQYF

j_call: TRBJ2-3
v_call: TRBV15
d_call: NA
clone_size: NA
cdr3_nt: TGTGCCACCAGCAGAGGCGGCGGTGGGCAGTATTTT
cdr3_aa: CATSRGGGGQYF

j_call: TRBJ2-7
v_call: TRBV7-3
d_call: TRBD2
clone_size: NA
cdr3_nt: TGTGCCAGCAGCCAAACATCGGGGGGTGGCGAGCAGTACTTC
cdr3_aa: CASSQTSGGGEQYF

j_call: TRBJ1-5
v_call: TRBV15
d_call: NA
clone_size: NA
cdr3_nt: TGTGCCACCAGCAGAGATCTTCGGCAGCCCCAGCATTTT
cdr3_aa: CATSRDLRQPQHF

j_call: TRBJ2-5
v_call: TRBV7-6
d_call: NA
clone_size: NA
cdr3_nt: TGTGCCAGCAGGGAATACGGGGAGACCCAGTACTTC
cdr3_aa: CASREYGETQYF

j_call: TRBJ1-1
v_call: TRBV7-9
d_call: NA
clone_size: few
cdr3_nt: TGTGCCAGCAGGGTGGGGGGCGAGGGCACTGAAGCTTTCTTT
cdr3_aa: CASRVGGEGTEAFF

j_call: TRBJ2-2
v_call: TRBV2
d_call: TRBD2
clone_size: few
cdr3_nt: TGTGCCAGCAGTGACCTAGCGGACACCGGGGAGCTGTTTTTT
cdr3_aa: CASSDLADTGELFF

j_call: TRBJ2-7
v_call: TRBV28
d_call: NA
clone_size: many
cdr3_nt: TGTGCCAGCAGTTCCGGGTCCTTATACGAGCAGTACTTC
cdr3_aa: CASSSGSLYEQYF